The clone carrying this TCR beta chain has a count of ten or more. TCRdb re-analysed the 5' RACE reads in MiXCR, keeping a single row per CDR3 protein. The table records hundreds of thousands of distinct CDR3 sequences, around a sixth of them present only once. V was trimmed by 2 bases and J by 4 bases, leaving 15 bases between them. CDR3 length: 15 residues. CDR1 and CDR2 from the germline V gene are SGHKS and YYEKEE (reference sequence). The entry originates in a study of T-cell memory formation after mild COVID-19. V and J are TRBV5-5 and TRBJ1-1; maybe TRBD1 (5 bases). The clonotype comes from a young man who had mild COVID-19 (a few samples of this study predate the infection). Cell type and time point are not known. The specimen sequenced was PBMCs or a T cell subset sorted from them (not recorded which). CDR3 sequence: CASSLGPPGGTEAFF. In DNA, the CDR3 is TGTGCCAGCAGCTTAGGGCCCCCCGGGGGCACTGAAGCTTTCTTT.